This record covers a single TCR beta chain. Its antigen is not known. TCR beta sequencing was performed on blood CD8+ and CD4+ T cells. The data were taken from a study of CD8 T cells in Susac syndrome. This CDR3 spans 17 amino acids. The V and J ends lost 0 bases and 0 bases respectively, with 10 bases between them. In germline, CDR1 is SGHRS, CDR2 YFSETQ. Random hexamers were used to reverse transcribe about 0.45 to 1 ug of RNA. An immunoSEQ multiplex PCR generated amplified TCR beta CDR3 products spanning 54 Vbeta and 13 Jbeta. TCRdb re-called the immunoSEQ multiplex PCR reads through MiXCR, storing one row per CDR3 protein. Counted here are 150,000 to 200,000 distinct CDR3 sequences, 90% to 95% occurring once; the ten biggest clones make up approximately 0.075%. Findings and caveats of the study: The study recognized that the number of individuals in its TCR sequencing and HLA analysis was relatively small.

The receptor's source is a human donor in good health. V and J are TRBV5-1 and TRBJ2-6; D is unclear. The sequenced material came from CD4+ T cells from PBMCs. CDR3 DNA: TGCGCCAGCAGCTTGGACATAACGAACTCTGGGGCCAACGTCCTGACTTTC. This encodes CASSLDITNSGANVLTF.